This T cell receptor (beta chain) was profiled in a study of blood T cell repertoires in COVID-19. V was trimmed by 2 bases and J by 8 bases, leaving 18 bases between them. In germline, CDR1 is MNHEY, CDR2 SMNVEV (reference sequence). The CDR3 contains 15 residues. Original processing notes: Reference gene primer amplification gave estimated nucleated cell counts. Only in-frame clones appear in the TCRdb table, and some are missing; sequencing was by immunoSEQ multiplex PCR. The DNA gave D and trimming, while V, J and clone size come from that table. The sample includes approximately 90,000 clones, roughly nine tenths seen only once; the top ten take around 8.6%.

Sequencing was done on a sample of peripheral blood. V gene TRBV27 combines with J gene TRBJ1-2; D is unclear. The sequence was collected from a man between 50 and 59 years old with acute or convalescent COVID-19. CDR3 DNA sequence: TGTGCCAGCAGTTTAAAGCGGCCCTTTCCAAGGGGCTACACCTTC. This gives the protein CASSLKRPFPRGYTF.